The rows below give T cell receptor beta chains drawn from one sample of a study of cytomegalovirus exposure and HLA in healthy donors. Repertoires were generated with immunoSEQ multiplex PCR, while TCRdb's copy carries only in-frame clones and drops some. The data show approximately 93,000 clones, 70% to 80% seen once. Sequencing used PBMCs. These receptors were obtained from a male donor in good health and CMV-seropositive. Each CDR3 is given with its conserved first and last residue. A D gene is named only where the DNA matches it firmly. Size is omitted from some rows. Given values are once, few, many or a class for expanded clones.

size	V	D	J	CDR3	DNA
.	TRBV19	TRBD1	TRBJ1-3	CASSNEQGTGNTIYF	TGTGCCAGTAGTAACGAACAGGGGACTGGAAACACCATATATTTT
.	TRBV6-5	.	TRBJ1-1	CASSFPGSTEAFF	TGTGCCAGCAGTTTCCCCGGGAGTACTGAAGCTTTCTTT
.	TRBV19	.	TRBJ2-7	CASLQRHEQYF	TGTGCCAGCCTTCAGCGCCACGAGCAGTACTTC
.	TRBV27	.	TRBJ2-7	CASSLSRNSYEQYF	TGTGCCAGCAGTTTATCCAGGAACTCCTACGAGCAGTACTTC
.	TRBV6-5	.	TRBJ1-2	CASSPGGGPYGYTF	TGTGCCAGCAGTCCTGGGGGGGGCCCCTATGGCTACACCTTC
.	TRBV27	.	TRBJ1-5	CASSFEFSPVQPQHF	TGTGCCAGCAGTTTCGAGTTTAGCCCAGTACAGCCCCAGCATTTT
.	TRBV25-1	TRBD1	TRBJ2-7	CASSERELTGFNKEQYF	TGTGCCAGCAGTGAACGGGAACTGACAGGGTTCAATAAGGAGCAGTACTTC
.	TRBV5-6	.	TRBJ1-1	CASSLTVNTEAFF	TGTGCCAGCAGCTTGACAGTGAACACTGAAGCTTTCTTT
.	TRBV7-8	.	TRBJ1-5	CASSLRQGSNQPQHF	TGTGCCAGCAGCTTAAGGCAGGGCTCCAATCAGCCCCAGCATTTT
once	TRBV15	.	TRBJ1-5	CATSREIRTVNQPQHF	TGTGCCACCAGCAGGGAGATCCGGACAGTCAATCAGCCCCAGCATTTT
.	TRBV5-6	.	TRBJ1-6	CASSLRTENSPLHF	TGTGCCAGCAGCTTGCGGACAGAAAATTCACCCCTCCACTTT
few	TRBV7-3	.	TRBJ1-2	CASSSDNVGGYTF	TGTGCCAGCAGCTCCGATAACGTCGGGGGCTACACCTTC
.	TRBV7-9	.	TRBJ1-2	CASSLETGSNYGYTF	TGTGCCAGCAGCTTAGAAACAGGAAGCAACTATGGCTACACCTTC
.	TRBV4-1	TRBD1	TRBJ1-3	CASSQAQGAVRSGNTIYF	TGCGCCAGCAGCCAGGCCCAGGGGGCCGTACGCTCTGGAAACACCATATATTTT
.	TRBV7-2	.	TRBJ1-2	CASSFLNYGYTF	TGTGCCAGCAGCTTCCTTAACTATGGCTACACCTTC
once	TRBV6-5	TRBD1	TRBJ2-2	CASSSGQATGELFF	TGTGCCAGCAGTTCGGGACAGGCAACCGGGGAGCTGTTTTTT
.	TRBV18	.	TRBJ1-2	CASSPASIVGGRGYTF	TGTGCCAGCTCACCAGCGTCAATCGTTGGGGGCAGGGGCTACACCTTC
.	TRBV30	TRBD1	TRBJ1-4	CAWRRQGVATNEKLFF	TGTGCCTGGAGAAGACAGGGGGTTGCAACTAATGAAAAACTGTTTTTT
.	TRBV5-1	TRBD1	TRBJ1-5	CASSVTGDQPQHF	TGCGCCAGCAGCGTCACAGGGGATCAGCCCCAGCATTTT
.	TRBV9	TRBD1	TRBJ2-7	CASSVGQGDEQYF	TGTGCCAGCAGCGTAGGACAGGGCGACGAGCAGTACTTC
.	TRBV10-1	.	TRBJ2-5	CASSESSGTQYF	TGCGCCAGCAGTGAGTCTAGCGGGACCCAGTACTTC
.	TRBV7-9	TRBD2	TRBJ2-7	CASSLSAGTGEQYF	TGTGCCAGCAGCTTATCAGCGGGGACCGGAGAGCAGTACTTC
.	TRBV7-9	TRBD2	TRBJ2-7	CASSLTGTIFYEQYF	TGTGCCAGCAGCTTGACCGGGACTATATTCTACGAGCAGTACTTC